This T cell receptor beta chain was sequenced during a study of OX40 agonist ivuxolimab in advanced cancers. Findings of the study overall: Several nonresponders also turned out to have low normalized T-cell clonal expansion.

This clone has a single count. Its antigen remains unidentified. The CDR3 totals 17 residues. Germline V gene data show CDR1 as MGHRA and CDR2 as YSYEKL. The V and J ends lost 0 bases and 0 bases respectively, with 12 bases between them. Only in-frame clones appear in the TCRdb table, and some are missing; sequencing was by immunoSEQ multiplex PCR. The data contain around 62,000 clones, more than 75% of them singletons. The sequenced sample was CD4+ or CD8+ T cells sorted from blood, obtained in a trial of the OX40 agonist ivuxolimab. V gene TRBV4-1 combines with J gene TRBJ2-1; possible D gene TRBD2, 6 bases. The TCR was taken from an adult with an advanced solid tumor such as melanoma, head and neck, liver or kidney cancer. The CDR3 region has the DNA TGCGCCAGCAGCCAAGATGGTGGGGGGAGCTCCTACAATGAGCAGTTCTTC. This sequence encodes CASSQDGGGSSYNEQFF.